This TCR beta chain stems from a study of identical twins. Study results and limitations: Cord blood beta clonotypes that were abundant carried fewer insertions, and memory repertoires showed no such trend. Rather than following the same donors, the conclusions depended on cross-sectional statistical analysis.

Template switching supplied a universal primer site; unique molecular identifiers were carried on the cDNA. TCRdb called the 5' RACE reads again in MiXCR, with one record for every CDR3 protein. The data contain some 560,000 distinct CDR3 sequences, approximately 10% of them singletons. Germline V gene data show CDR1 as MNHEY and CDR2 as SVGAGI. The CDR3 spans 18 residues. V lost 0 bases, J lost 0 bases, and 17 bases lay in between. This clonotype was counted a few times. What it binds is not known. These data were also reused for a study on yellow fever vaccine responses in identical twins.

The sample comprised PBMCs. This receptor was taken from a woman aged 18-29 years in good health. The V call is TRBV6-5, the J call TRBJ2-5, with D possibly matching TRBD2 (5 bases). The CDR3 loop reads CASSYSIPLTGDQETQYF. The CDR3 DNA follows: TGTGCCAGCAGTTACTCAATCCCCCTAACCGGGGACCAAGAGACCCAGTACTTC.